This note documents a single T cell receptor (beta chain) sequence. Its antigen is unknown. No base qualities exist here, and no much larger clone lies one base off it. There are 15 amino acids in the CDR3, from cysteine to phenylalanine inclusive. Left in the record is the CDR3 DNA by itself, 45 bases read in frame from the first base. CDR1 and CDR2 are read off the germline V gene as MNHEY and SVGAGI. The trim is 6 bases for V and 1 base for J, with a gap of 16 bases between the germline ends. The data derive from a study of beta chain features in type 1 diabetes (dated by TCRdb to the late 2010s). Regarding the complete study: No differences in mean age, gender distribution, total cell number or subset yield were found between patients and healthy donors. A total of around 110,000,000 sorted cells were examined across all samples, and RNA yield correlated strongly with the number of cells per subset. In the study, TCRB repertoires of sorted circulating CD4+ T cell subsets from recently diagnosed type 1 diabetes patients were compared with those of matched healthy donors. Naive and central memory subsets were obtained from all 30 or so donors, but regulatory and stem cell-like memory subsets were isolated from only 8 patients and roughly eight healthy donors. What the study reported, not specific to this receptor: Because cDNA was sequenced instead of genomic DNA, highly expressing activated cells could be over-represented, though the groups showed no difference in activation or CD3 levels. Naive, central memory and regulatory TCRB repertoires appeared more similar among patients than among healthy donors. At VDJ recombination sites, patients with type 1 diabetes made fewer insertions and deleted more nucleotides, a pattern implying thymic rearrangement abnormalities. Because small numbers of individuals were included in the HLA sub-analyses, any influence of HLA type on TCRB rearrangement was left unresolved. PCR may preferentially amplify shorter templates, but because patient and control samples were amplified and corrected together, any resulting skew would affect both groups equally. A moderate but significant shortening of TCRB CDR3 length was observed in type 1 diabetes patients in all four CD4+ subsets.

A single peripheral blood draw of about 120 mL on average was collected from each donor into heparinised tubes. A BD FACSAria II was used to sort naive, central memory, regulatory and stem cell-like memory CD4+ T cells with a panel that included CD45RO, CCR7, CD25, CD127, CD95 and CD27. A purity above 95% was achieved for all sorted populations. PBMCs were isolated right away by Lymphoprep density gradient centrifugation and were stained directly, without culture. Samples were stained and sorted in pairs, with one healthy donor and one patient per experiment, so that batch effects were minimized. The entire amount of isolated RNA was reverse transcribed using the High Capacity cDNA Reverse Transcription Kit, so the sequenced TCRB transcripts were expressed ones. Naive, central memory and regulatory T cell samples underwent deep immunoSEQ sequencing, averaging around 3.9 million total reads per sample. Sorted cells were lysed in RLT buffer, and RNA was extracted using DNase-treated RNeasy Micro or Mini kits according to cell number. To prevent cross-contamination, every cell subset was processed on its own, while patient and healthy donor samples were processed together. The immunoSEQ multiplex PCR was used to amplify TCRB sequences from cDNA, generating 87-bp fragments that spanned the CDR3 region. Sequencing of the amplicons was done on the Illumina HiSeq platform. Per the source publication's procedure: Synthetic template baselines were used to correct PCR bias computationally, reads within Hamming distance 2 were collapsed together, and singletons that could not be merged were discarded. By aligning reads against IMGT, V, D and J genes, CDR3 length, and insertions or deletions at six rearrangement sites were assigned. Clonotype counts were normalized to sorted cell number within each subset before computing true diversity and Gini coefficients with the tcR R package. The overlap coefficient, calculated on TCRB nucleotide sequences, was used to measure repertoire sharing. Out-of-frame TCRB sequences from naive cells were analyzed as a proxy for the pre-selection repertoire. Here the immuneACCESS table is served through TCRdb, limited to in-frame sequences with V and J called. Missing clones are a known gap in these copies; in checked studies unresolved V genes cover under half, and the rest lacks a known reason. V and J calls and clone size are as listed in that table; D and trimming were resolved from the DNA. Here the sample has under 950,000 clones; 17% occur a single time. 0.02% to 0.025% of the sample rests with the top ten.

The chain was built from TRBV6-5 and TRBJ2-7; matching of 6 bases hints at TRBD1 as the D gene. The clonotype was recovered from a woman younger than 35 in good health. Sequencing input: naive CD4+ T cells from blood. Read against the paper, the sample's cell subset or site label means: true naive CD4+ T cells. The DNA sequence is as follows: TGTGCCAGCAGCTCCCCGACAGGACCATCCTACGAGCAGTACTTC. It is translated as CASSSPTGPSYEQYF.